This T cell receptor beta chain was profiled in a study of blood T cell repertoires in COVID-19. The CDR3 extends over 16 amino acids. CDR1 and CDR2 (germline): SGHTA, FQGTGA. Trimming took 5 bases from V and 3 from J; bases not matched to a gene: 10. The data were produced by immunoSEQ multiplex PCR, yet TCRdb's version contains in-frame clones alone and is incomplete. The sample records about 200,000 clones, 84% being singletons. Participant age was roughly 18 to 100 years, and participants resided in about two dozen US areas. It was within 2 weeks before study entry that exposed participants met a COVID-19 case.

The TCR comes from a woman in her twenties or thirties who had been exposed to COVID-19. Source material: PBMCs or T cells enriched from blood (not recorded which). The chain couples TRBV7-3 to TRBJ2-7; 10 positions match TRBD1. The CDR3 sequence is CASSVRGTGAFYEQYF. As DNA, the CDR3 is TGTGCCAGCAGCGTAAGGGGGACAGGGGCCTTCTACGAGCAGTACTTC.